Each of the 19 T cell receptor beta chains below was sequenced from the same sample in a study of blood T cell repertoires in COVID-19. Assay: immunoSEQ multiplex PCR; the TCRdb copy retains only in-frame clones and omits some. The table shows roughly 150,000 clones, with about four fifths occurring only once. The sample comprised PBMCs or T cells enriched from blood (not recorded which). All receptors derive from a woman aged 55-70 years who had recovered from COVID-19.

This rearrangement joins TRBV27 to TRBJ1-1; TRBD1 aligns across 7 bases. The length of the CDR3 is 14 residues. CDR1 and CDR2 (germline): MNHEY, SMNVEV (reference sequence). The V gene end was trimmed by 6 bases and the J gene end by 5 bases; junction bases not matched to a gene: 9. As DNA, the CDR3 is TGTGCCAGCAGCCGAGGGGGCTTGGGGACTGAAGCTTTCTTT. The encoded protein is CASSRGGLGTEAFF.

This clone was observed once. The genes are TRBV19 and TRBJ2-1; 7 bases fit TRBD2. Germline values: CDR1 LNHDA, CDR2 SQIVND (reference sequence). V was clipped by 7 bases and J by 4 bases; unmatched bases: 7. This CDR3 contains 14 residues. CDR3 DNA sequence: TGTGCCAGTATGGGCCAGCGGGGTTACAATGAGCAGTTCTTC. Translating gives CASMGQRGYNEQFF.

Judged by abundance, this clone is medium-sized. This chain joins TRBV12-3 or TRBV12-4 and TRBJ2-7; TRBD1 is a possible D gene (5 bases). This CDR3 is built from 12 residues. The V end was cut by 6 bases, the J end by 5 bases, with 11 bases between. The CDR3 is CASSPEGDEQYF. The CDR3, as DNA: TGTGCCAGCAGCCCCGAAGGGGACGAGCAGTACTTC.

The CDR3 coding sequence is TGCAGCGTTGTTACCGCAACAGGGTCCTATGGCTACACCTTC. Protein product: CSVVTATGSYGYTF. The rearrangement uses TRBV29-1 and TRBJ1-2, with a possible D match to TRBD1 (6 bases). Germline CDR1 is SQVTM and CDR2 is ANQGSEA. The CDR3 consists of 14 residues. Trimming removed 4 bases from V and 4 bases from J, with 16 bases in between.

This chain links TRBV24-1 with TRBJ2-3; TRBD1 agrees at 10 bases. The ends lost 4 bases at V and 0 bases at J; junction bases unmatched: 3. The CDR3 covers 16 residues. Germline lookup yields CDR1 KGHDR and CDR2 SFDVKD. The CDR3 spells CATSDRGQGSTDTQYF. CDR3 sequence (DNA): TGTGCCACCAGTGACCGGGGACAGGGGAGCACAGATACGCAGTATTTT.

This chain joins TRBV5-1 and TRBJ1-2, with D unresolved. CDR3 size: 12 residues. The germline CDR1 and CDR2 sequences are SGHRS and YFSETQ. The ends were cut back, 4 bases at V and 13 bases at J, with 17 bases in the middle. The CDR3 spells CASSPETHPGTF. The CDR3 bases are TGCGCCAGCAGCCCGGAGACTCACCCGGGCACCTTC.

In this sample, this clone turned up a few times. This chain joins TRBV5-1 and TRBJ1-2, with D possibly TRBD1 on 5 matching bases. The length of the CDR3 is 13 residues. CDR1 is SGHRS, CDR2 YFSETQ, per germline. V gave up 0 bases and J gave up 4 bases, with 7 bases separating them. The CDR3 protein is CASSLDRSYGYTF. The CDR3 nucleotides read TGCGCCAGCAGCTTGGACAGGAGCTATGGCTACACCTTC.

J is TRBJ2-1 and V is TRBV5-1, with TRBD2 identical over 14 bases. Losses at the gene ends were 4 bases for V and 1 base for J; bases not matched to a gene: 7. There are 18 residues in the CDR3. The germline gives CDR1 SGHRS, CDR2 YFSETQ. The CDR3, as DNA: TGCGCCAGCAGCGCGGGACTAGCGGGGGACCCATCCTACAATGAGCAGTTCTTC. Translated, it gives CASSAGLAGDPSYNEQFF.

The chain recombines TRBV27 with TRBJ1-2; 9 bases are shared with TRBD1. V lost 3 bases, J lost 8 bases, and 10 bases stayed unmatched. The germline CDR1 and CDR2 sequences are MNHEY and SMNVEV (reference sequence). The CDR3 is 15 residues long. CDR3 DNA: TGTGCCAGCAGTTTTAACCGGGACAGGGTCGGCGGCTACACCTTC. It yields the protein CASSFNRDRVGGYTF.

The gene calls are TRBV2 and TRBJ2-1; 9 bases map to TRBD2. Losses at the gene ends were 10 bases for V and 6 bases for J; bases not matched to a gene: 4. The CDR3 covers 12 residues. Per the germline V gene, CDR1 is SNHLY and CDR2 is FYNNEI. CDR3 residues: CATSGARNEQFF. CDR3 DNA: TGTGCCACTAGCGGGGCCCGCAATGAGCAGTTCTTC.

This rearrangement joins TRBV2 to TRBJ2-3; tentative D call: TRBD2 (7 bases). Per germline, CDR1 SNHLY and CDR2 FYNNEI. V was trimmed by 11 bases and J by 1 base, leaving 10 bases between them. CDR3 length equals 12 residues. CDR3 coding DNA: TGTGCCGAGGGGGGGGGCACAGATACGCAGTATTTT. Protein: CAEGGGTDTQYF. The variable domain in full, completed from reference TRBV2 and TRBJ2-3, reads EPEVTQTPSHQVTQMGQEVILRCVPISNHLYFYWYRQILGQKVEFLVSFYNNEISEKSEIFDDQFSVERPDGSNFTLKIRSTKLEDSAMYFCAEGGGTDTQYFGPGTRLTVL.

Here the CDR3 DNA reads TGTGCCAGCAGTGGCGAGGGGGAGCGCAATCAGCCCCAGCATTTT. Protein product: CASSGEGERNQPQHF. The chain combines TRBV6-6 with TRBJ1-5; weak D call: TRBD1 (6 bases). The CDR3 is 15 residues long. The germline V gene encodes CDR1 MNHNY and CDR2 SVGAGI (reference sequence). The germline V and J ends were trimmed by 5 bases and 2 bases, with 13 bases remaining between them.

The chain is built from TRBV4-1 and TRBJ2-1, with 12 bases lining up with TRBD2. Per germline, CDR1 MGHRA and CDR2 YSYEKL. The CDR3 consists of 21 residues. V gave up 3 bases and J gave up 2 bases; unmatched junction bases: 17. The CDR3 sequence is CASSHRWTSGVPAPAYNEQFF. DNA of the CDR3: TGCGCCAGCAGCCACCGTTGGACTAGCGGGGTCCCAGCCCCCGCCTACAATGAGCAGTTCTTC.

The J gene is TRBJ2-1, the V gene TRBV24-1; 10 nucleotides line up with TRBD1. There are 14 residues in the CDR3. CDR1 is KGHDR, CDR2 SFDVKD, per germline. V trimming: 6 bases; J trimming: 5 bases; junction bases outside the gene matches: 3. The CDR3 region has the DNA TGTGCCACCAGTAGACAGGGGGCGGACAATGAGCAGTTCTTC. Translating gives CATSRQGADNEQFF.

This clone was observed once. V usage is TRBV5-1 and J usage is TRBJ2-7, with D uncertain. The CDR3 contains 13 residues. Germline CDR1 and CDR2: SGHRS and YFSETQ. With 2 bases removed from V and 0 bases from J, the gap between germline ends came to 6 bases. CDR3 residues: CASSFGISYEQYF. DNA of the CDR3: TGCGCCAGCAGCTTCGGTATCTCCTACGAGCAGTACTTC.

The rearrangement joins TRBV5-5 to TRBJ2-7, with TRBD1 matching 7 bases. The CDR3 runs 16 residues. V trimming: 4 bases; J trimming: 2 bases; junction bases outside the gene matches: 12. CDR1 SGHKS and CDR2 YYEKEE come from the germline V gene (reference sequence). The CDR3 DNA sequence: TGTGCCAGCAGCCCCTTAGCCGGGACAGAGACCTACGAGCAGTACTTC. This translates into CASSPLAGTETYEQYF.

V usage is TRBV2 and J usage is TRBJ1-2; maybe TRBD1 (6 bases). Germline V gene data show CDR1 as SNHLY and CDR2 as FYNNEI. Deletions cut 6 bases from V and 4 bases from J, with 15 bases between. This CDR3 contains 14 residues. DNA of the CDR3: TGTGCCAGCAGGGGTACAGGGAACGGCTATGGCTACACCTTC. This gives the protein CASRGTGNGYGYTF. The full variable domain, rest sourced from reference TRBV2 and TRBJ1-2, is EPEVTQTPSHQVTQMGQEVILRCVPISNHLYFYWYRQILGQKVEFLVSFYNNEISEKSEIFDDQFSVERPDGSNFTLKIRSTKLEDSAMYFCASRGTGNGYGYTFGSGTRLTVV.

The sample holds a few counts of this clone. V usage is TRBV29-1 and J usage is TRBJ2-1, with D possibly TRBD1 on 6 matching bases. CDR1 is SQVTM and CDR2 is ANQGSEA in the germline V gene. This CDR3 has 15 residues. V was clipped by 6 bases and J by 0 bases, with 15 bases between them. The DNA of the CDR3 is TGCAGCGTGAAGCTCACAGGGAGCTCCTACAATGAGCAGTTCTTC. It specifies CSVKLTGSSYNEQFF.

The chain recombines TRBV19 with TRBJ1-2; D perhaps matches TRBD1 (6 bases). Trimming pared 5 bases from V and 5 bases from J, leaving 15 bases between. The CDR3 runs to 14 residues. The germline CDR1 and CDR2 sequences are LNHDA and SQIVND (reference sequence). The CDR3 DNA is TGTGCCAGTAGTGCTGGCAGGGGTATGTATGGCTACACCTTC. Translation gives CASSAGRGMYGYTF.